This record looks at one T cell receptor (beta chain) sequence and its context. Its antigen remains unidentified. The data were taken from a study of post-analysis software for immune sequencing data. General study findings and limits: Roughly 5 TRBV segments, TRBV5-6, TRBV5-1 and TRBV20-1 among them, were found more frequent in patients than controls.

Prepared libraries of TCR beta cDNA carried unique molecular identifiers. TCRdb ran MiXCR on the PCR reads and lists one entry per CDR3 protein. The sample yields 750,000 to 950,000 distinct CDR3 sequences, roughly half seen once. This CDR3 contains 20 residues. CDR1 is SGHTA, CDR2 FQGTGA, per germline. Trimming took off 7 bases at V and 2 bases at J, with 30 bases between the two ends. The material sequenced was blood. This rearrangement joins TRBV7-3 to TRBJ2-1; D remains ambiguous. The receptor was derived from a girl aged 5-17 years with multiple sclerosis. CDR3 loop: CASNPMKVYDPRTPYNEQFF. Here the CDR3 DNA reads TGTGCCAGCAACCCTATGAAGGTTTATGACCCCCGAACCCCCTACAATGAGCAGTTCTTC. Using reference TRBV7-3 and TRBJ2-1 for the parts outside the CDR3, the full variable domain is GAGVSQTPSNKVTEKGKYVELRCDPISGHTALYWYRQSLGQGPEFLIYFQGTGAADDSGLPNDRFFAVRPEGSVSTLKIQRTERGDSAVYLCASNPMKVYDPRTPYNEQFFGPGTRLTVL.